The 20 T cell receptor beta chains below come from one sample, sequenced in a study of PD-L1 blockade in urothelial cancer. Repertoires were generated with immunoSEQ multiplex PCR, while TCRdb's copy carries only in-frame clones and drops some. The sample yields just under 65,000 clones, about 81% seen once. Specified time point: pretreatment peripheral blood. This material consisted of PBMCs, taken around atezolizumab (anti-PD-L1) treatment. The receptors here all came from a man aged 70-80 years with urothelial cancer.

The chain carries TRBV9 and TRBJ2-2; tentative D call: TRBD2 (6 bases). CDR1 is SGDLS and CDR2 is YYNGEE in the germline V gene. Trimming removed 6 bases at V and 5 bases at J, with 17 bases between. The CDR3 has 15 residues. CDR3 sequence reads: CASNEPLSGTGELFF. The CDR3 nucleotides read TGTGCCAGCAACGAACCTCTTAGCGGAACCGGGGAGCTGTTTTTT. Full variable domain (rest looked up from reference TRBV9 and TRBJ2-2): DSGVTQTPKHLITATGQRVTLRCSPRSGDLSVYWYQQSLDQGLQFLIQYYNGEERAKGNILERFSAQQFPDLHSELNLSSLELGDSALYFCASNEPLSGTGELFFGEGSRLTVL.

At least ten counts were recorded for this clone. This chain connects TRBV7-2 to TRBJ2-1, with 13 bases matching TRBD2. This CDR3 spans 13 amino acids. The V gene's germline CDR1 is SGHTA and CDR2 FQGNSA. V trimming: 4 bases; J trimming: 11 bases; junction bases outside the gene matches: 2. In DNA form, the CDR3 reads TGTGCCAGCAGCTCGACTAGCGGGAGGCAGCAGTTCTTC. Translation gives CASSSTSGRQQFF.

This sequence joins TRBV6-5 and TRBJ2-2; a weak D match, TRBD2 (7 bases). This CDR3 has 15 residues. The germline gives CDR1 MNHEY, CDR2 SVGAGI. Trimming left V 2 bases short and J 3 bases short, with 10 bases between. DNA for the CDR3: TGTGCCAGCAGTTACGAAGGGGGGGACACCGGGGAGCTGTTTTTT. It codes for CASSYEGGDTGELFF.

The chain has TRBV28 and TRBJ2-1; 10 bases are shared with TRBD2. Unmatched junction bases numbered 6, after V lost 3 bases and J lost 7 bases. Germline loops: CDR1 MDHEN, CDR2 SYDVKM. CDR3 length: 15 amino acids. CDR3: CASSFLAGGVNEQFF. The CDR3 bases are TGTGCCAGCAGTTTCTTAGCGGGAGGAGTAAATGAGCAGTTCTTC.

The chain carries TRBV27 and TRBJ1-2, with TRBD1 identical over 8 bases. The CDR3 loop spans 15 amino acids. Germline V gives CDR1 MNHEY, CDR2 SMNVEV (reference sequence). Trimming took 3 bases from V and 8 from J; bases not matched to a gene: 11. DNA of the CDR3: TGTGCCAGCAGTTTGACGACAGGGGATATGGAAGGCTACACCTTC. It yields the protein CASSLTTGDMEGYTF.

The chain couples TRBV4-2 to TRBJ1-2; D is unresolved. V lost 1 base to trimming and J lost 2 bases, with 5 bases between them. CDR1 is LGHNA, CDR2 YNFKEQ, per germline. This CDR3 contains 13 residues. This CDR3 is CASSQGENYGYTF. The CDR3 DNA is TGTGCCAGCAGCCAAGGGGAGAACTATGGCTACACCTTC.

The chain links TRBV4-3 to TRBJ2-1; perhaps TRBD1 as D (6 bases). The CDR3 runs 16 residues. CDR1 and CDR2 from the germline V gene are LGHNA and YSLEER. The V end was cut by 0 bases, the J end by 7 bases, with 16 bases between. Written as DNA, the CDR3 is TGCGCCAGCAGCCAAGAGGACAGCCGGGCGGAAAATGAGCAGTTCTTC. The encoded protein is CASSQEDSRAENEQFF.

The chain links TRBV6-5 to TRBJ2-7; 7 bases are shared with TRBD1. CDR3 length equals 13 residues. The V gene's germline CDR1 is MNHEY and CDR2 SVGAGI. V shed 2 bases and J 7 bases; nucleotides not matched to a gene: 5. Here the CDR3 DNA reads TGTGCCAGCAGTTACGGGGGACAGCCGGAGCAGTACTTC. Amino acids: CASSYGGQPEQYF.

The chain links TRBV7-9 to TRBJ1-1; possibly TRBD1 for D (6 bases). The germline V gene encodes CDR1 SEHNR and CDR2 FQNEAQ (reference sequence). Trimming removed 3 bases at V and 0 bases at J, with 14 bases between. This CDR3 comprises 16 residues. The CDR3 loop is CASSFPGTTMNTEAFF. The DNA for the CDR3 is TGTGCCAGCAGCTTCCCCGGGACAACGATGAACACTGAAGCTTTCTTT.

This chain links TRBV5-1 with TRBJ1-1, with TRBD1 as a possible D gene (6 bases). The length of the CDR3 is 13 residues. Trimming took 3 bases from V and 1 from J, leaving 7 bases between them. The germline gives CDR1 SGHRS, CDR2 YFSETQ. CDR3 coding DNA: TGCGCCAGCAGCTCGGGACAGAACACTGAAGCTTTCTTT. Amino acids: CASSSGQNTEAFF.

CDR3 region: CASSLVTDDTEAFF. The DNA for the CDR3 is TGTGCCAGCAGCTTAGTAACAGACGACACTGAAGCTTTCTTT. The chain links TRBV7-2 to TRBJ1-1; no reliable D call. CDR3 size: 14 residues. In germline, CDR1 is SGHTA, CDR2 FQGNSA. V was trimmed by 1 base and J by 3 bases, leaving 9 bases between them.

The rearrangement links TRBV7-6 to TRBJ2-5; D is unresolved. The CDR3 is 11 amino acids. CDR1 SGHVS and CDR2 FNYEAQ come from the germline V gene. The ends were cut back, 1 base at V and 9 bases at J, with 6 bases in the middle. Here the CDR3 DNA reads TGTGCCAGCAGCTTAGGTAGTGCCCAGTACTTC. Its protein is CASSLGSAQYF.

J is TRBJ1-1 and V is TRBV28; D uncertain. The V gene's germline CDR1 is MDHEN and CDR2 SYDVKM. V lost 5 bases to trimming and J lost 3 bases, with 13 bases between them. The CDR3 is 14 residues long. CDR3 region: CASSPPGTDTEAFF. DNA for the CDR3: TGTGCCAGCAGTCCGCCGGGTACGGACACTGAAGCTTTCTTT.

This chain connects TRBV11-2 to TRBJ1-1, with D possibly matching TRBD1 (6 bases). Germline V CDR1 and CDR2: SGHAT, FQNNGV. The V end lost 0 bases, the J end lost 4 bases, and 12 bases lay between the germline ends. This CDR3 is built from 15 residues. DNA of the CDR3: TGTGCCAGCAGCTTAGATAGGGGGTTGGGCACTGAAGCTTTCTTT. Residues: CASSLDRGLGTEAFF.

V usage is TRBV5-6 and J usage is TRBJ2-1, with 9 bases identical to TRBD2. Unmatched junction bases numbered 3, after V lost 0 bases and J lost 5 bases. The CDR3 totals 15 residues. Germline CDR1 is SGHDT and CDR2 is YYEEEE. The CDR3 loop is CASSLVGTSNNEQFF. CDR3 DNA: TGTGCCAGCAGCTTGGTGGGGACTAGCAACAATGAGCAGTTCTTC.

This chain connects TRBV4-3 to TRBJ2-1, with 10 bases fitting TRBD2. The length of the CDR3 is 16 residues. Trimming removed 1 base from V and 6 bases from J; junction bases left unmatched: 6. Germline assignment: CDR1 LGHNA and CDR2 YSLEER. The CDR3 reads CASSQGTSGTGNEQFF. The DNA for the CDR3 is TGCGCCAGCAGCCAAGGGACTAGCGGAACAGGCAATGAGCAGTTCTTC.

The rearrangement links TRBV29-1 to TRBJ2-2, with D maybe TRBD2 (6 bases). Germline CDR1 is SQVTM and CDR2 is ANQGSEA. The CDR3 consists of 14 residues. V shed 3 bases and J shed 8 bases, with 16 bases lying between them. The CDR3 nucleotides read TGCAGCGTTGATCGGGGGTCCTTATCGGGGGAGCTGTTTTTT. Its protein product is CSVDRGSLSGELFF.

The CDR3 loop is CASSVGGGNQPQHF. The DNA for the CDR3 is TGTGCCAGCAGTGTAGGGGGCGGAAATCAGCCCCAGCATTTT. The V call is TRBV25-1, the J call TRBJ1-5, with 7 bases matching TRBD1. Germline loops: CDR1 MGHDK, CDR2 SYGVNS. The CDR3 totals 14 residues. V lost 4 bases, J lost 4 bases, and 4 bases stayed unmatched. The entire variable domain, with the rest obtained from reference TRBV25-1 and TRBJ1-5, is as follows: EADIYQTPRYLVIGTGKKITLECSQTMGHDKMYWYQQDPGMELHLIHYSYGVNSTEKGDLSSESTVSRIRTEHFPLTLESARPSHTSQYLCASSVGGGNQPQHFGDGTRLSIL.

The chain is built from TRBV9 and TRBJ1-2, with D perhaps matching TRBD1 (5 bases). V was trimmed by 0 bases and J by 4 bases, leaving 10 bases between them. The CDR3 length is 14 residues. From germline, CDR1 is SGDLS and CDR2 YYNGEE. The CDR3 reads CASSVEGNLYGYTF. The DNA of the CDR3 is TGTGCCAGCAGCGTAGAGGGGAACCTCTATGGCTACACCTTC.

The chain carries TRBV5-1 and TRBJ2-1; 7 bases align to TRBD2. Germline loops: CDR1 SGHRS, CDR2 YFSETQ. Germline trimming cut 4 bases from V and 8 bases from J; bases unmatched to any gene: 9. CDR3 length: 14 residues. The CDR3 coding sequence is TGCGCCAGCAGCCGGAGTACTAGCGACTATGAGCAGTTCTTC. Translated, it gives CASSRSTSDYEQFF.